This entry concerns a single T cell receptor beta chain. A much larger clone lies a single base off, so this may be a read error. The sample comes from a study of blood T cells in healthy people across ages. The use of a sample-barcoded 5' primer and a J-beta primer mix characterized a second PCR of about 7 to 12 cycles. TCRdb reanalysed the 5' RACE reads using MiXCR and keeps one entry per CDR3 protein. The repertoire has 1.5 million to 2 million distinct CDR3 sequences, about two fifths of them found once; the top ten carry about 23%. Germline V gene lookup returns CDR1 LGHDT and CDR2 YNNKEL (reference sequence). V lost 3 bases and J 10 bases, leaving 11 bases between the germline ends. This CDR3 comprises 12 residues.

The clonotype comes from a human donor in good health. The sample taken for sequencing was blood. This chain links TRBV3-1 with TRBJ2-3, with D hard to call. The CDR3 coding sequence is TGTGCCAGCAGCCATGAAGAATGGGCGCAGTATTTT. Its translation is CASSHEEWAQYF.